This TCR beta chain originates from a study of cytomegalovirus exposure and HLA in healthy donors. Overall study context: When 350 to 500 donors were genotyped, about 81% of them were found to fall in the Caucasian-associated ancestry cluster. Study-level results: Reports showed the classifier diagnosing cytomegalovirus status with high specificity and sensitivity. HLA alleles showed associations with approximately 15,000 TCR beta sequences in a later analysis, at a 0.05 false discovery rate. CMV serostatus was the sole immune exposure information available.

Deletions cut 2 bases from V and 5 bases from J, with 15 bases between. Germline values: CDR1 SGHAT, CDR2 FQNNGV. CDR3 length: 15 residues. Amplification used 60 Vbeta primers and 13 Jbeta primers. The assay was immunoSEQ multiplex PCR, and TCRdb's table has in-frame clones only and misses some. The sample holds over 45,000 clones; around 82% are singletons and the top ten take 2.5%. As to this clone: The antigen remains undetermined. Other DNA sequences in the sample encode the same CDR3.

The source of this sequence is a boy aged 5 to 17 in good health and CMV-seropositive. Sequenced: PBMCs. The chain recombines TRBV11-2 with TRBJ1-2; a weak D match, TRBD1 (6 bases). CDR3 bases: TGTGCCAGCAGCTTATTCCGGACAGATCCGTATGGCTACACCTTC. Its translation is CASSLFRTDPYGYTF.